Described below is a single TCR beta chain sequence and its context. The PCR employed 60 Vbeta primers together with 13 Jbeta primers. Only in-frame clones appear in the TCRdb table, and some are missing; sequencing was by immunoSEQ multiplex PCR. The profile covers 100,000 to 150,000 clones, with roughly 80% appearing a single time and less than 3% taken by the ten largest. The CDR3 loop spans 13 amino acids. Germline V gene lookup returns CDR1 SGHNT and CDR2 YYREEE (reference sequence). V shed 5 bases and J 7 bases; nucleotides not matched to a gene: 6. The data were obtained in a study of cytomegalovirus exposure and HLA in healthy donors.

The V gene is TRBV5-4, the J gene TRBJ1-5, with 7 bases aligning to TRBD1. The sequenced material came from PBMCs. The source is a woman between 35 and 50 years old in good health and CMV-seropositive. The CDR3 region is CASSYDREQPQHF. In DNA form, the CDR3 reads TGTGCCAGCAGTTACGACAGGGAGCAGCCCCAGCATTTT.